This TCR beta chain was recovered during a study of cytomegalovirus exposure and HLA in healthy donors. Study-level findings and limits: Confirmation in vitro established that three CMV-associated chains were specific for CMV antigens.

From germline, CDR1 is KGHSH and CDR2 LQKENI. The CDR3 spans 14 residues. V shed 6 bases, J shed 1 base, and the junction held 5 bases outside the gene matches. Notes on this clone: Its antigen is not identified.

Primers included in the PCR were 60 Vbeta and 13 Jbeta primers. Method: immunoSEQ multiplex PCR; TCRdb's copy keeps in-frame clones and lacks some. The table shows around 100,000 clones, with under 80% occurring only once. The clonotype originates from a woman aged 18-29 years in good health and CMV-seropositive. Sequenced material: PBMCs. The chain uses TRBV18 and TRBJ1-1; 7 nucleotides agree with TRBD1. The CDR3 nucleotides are TGTGCCAGCTCGCAACGACAGGGGAACACTGAAGCTTTCTTT. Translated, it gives CASSQRQGNTEAFF.